The subject of this entry is one T cell receptor beta chain. This record comes from a study of control samples from healthy donors and cancer patients. The CDR3 has 15 amino acids. Germline CDR1 is SGHVS and CDR2 is FQNEAQ. Trimming shortened V by 1 base and J by 8 bases, and 12 bases separated the two germline ends. Produced via immunoSEQ multiplex PCR; TCRdb's table is partial and in-frame only. Among some 28,000 clones listed, 85% to 90% were seen once. This clonotype originated in a woman between 35 and 50 years old with lung cancer. The source material was PBMCs. This sequence joins TRBV7-8 and TRBJ1-6, with D perhaps matching TRBD1 (6 bases). CDR3 nucleotide sequence: TGTGCCAGCAGCTTAGTAGGGCCAGGGGATTCACCCCTCCACTTT. It codes for CASSLVGPGDSPLHF. The full variable domain, with the rest looked up from reference TRBV7-8 and TRBJ1-6, is GAGVSQSPRYKVAKRGQDVALRCDPISGHVSLFWYQQALGQGPEFLTYFQNEAQLDKSGLPSDRFFAERPEGSVSTLKIQRTQQEDSAVYLCASSLVGPGDSPLHFGNGTRLTVT.